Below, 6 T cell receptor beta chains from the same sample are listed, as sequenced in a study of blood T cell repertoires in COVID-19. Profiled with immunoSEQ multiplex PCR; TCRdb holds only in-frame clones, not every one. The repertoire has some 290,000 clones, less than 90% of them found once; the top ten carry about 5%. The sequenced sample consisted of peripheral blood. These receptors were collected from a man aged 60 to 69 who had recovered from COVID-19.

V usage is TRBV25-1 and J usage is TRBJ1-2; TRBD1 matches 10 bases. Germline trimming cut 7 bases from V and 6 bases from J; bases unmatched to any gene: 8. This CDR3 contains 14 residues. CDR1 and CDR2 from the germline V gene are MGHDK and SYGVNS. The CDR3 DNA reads TGTGCCAGCACCCCAGGACAGGGGGTTCATGGCTACACCTTC. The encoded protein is CASTPGQGVHGYTF.

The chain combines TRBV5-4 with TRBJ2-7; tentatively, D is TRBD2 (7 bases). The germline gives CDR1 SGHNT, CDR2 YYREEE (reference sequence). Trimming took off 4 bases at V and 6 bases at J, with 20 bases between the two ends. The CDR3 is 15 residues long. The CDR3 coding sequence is TGTGCCAGCAGCAGGGGGGGGGCAGAGGTGGTCGAGCAGTACTTC. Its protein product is CASSRGGAEVVEQYF.

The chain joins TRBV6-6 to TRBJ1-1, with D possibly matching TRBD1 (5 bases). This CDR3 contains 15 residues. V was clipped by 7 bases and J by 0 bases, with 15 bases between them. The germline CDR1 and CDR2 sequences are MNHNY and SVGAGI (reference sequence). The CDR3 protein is CASMGLLILNTEAFF. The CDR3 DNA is TGTGCCAGCATGGGACTACTTATACTGAACACTGAAGCTTTCTTT.

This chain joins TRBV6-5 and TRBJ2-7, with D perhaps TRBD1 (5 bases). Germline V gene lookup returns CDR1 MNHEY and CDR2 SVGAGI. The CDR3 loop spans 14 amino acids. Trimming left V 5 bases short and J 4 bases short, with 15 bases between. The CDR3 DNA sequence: TGTGCCAGCAGTCCTTCGTGGGGCGGATACGAGCAGTACTTC. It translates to CASSPSWGGYEQYF.

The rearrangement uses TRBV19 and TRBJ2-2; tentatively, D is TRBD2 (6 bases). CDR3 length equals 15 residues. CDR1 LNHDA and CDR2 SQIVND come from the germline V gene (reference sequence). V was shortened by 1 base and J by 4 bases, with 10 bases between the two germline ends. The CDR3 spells CASSIGRTTTGELFF. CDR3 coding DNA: TGTGCCAGTAGTATAGGGCGGACTACCACCGGGGAGCTGTTTTTT.

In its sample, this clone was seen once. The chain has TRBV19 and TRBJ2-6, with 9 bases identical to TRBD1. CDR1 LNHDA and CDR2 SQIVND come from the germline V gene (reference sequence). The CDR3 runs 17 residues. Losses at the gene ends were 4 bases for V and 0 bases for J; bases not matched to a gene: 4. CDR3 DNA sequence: TGTGCCAGTAGTAGGGGACAGGGAGACTCTGGGGCCAACGTCCTGACTTTC. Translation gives CASSRGQGDSGANVLTF.